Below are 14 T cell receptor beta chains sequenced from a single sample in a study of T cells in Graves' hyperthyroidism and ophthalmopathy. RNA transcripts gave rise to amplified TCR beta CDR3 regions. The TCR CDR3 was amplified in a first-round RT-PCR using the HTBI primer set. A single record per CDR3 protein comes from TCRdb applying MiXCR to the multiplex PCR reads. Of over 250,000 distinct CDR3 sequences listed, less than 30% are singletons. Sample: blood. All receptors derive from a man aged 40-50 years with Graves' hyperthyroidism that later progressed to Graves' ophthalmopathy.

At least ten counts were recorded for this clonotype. This CDR3 reads CASGGQGGSYEQYF. The CDR3 DNA is TGTGCCAGCGGTGGACAGGGTGGCTCCTACGAGCAGTACTTC. The J gene is TRBJ2-7, the V gene TRBV2, with 8 bases identical to TRBD1. Trimming at V came to 8 bases and at J to 0 bases, leaving 6 bases not matched to a gene. The CDR3 contains 14 residues. Per germline, CDR1 SNHLY and CDR2 FYNNEI.

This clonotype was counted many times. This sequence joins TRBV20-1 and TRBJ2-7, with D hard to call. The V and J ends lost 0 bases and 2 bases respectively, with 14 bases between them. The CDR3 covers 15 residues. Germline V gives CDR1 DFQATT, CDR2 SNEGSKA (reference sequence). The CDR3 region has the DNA TGCAGTGCTAGAGATCAGGAAGTGCTCCCCTACGAGCAGTACTTC. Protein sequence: CSARDQEVLPYEQYF.

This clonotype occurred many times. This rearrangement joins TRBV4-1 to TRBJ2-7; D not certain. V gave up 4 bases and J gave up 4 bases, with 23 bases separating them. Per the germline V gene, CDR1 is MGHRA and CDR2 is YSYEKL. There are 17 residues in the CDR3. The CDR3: CASSPASTQGSLYEQYF. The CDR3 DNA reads TGCGCCAGCAGCCCGGCTTCGACCCAAGGGTCCCTTTACGAGCAGTACTTC.

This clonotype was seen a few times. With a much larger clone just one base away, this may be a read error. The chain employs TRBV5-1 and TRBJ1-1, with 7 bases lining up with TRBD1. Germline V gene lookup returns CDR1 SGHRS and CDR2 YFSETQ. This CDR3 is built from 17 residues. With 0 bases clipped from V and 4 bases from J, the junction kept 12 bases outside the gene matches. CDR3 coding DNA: TGCGCCAGCAGCTTGGGACAGGGTTTGACCAGGGGCACTGAAGCTTTCTTT. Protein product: CASSLGQGLTRGTEAFF.

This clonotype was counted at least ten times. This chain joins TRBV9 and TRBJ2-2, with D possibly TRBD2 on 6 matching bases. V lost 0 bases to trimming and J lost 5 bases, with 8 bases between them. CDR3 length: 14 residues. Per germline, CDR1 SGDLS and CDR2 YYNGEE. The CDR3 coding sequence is TGTGCCAGCAGCGTAGCGGGAGAGACCGGGGAGCTGTTTTTT. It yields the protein CASSVAGETGELFF. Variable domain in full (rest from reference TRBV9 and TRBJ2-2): DSGVTQTPKHLITATGQRVTLRCSPRSGDLSVYWYQQSLDQGLQFLIQYYNGEERAKGNILERFSAQQFPDLHSELNLSSLELGDSALYFCASSVAGETGELFFGEGSRLTVL.

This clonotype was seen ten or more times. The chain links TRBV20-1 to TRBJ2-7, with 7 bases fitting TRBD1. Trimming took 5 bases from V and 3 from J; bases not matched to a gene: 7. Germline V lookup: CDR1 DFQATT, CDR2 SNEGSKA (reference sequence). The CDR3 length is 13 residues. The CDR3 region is CSALRQGHYEQYF. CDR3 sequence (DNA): TGCAGTGCTTTGAGACAGGGTCACTACGAGCAGTACTTC.

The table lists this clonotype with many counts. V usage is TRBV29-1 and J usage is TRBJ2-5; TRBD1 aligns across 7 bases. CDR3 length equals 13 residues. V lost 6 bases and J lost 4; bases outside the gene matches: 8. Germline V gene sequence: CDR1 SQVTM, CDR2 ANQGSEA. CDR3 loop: CSVVLTGVETQYF. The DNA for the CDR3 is TGCAGCGTGGTCCTCACAGGGGTAGAGACCCAGTACTTC.

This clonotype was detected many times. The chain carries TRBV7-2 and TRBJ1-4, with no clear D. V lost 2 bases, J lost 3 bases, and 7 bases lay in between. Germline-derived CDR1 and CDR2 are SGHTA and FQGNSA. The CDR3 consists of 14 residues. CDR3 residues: CASSLLGPNEKLFF. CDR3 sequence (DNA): TGTGCCAGCAGCTTATTAGGGCCTAATGAAAAACTGTTTTTT.

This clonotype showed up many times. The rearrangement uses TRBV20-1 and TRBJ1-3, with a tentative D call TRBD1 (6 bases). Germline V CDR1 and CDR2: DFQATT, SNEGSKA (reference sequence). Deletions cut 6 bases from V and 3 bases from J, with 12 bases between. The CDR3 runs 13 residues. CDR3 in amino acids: CSAESGVGNTIYF. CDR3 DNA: TGCAGTGCCGAGTCAGGGGTTGGAAACACCATATATTTT.

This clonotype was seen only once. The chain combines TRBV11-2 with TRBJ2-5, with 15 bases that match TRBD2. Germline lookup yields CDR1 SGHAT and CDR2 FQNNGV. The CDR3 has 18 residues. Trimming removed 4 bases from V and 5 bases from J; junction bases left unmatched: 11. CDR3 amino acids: CASSSTITGTSGRETQYF. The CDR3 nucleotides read TGTGCCAGCAGCTCTACAATAACCGGGACTAGCGGGAGGGAGACCCAGTACTTC.

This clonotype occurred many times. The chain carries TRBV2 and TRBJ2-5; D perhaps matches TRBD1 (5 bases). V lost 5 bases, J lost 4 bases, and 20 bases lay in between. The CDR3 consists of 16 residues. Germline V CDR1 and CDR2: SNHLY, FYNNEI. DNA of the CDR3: TGTGCCAGCAGTCCACTCGAAGGGGCAGGTGGAGAGACCCAGTACTTC. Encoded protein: CASSPLEGAGGETQYF. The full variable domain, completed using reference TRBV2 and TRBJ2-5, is EPEVTQTPSHQVTQMGQEVILRCVPISNHLYFYWYRQILGQKVEFLVSFYNNEISEKSEIFDDQFSVERPDGSNFTLKIRSTKLEDSAMYFCASSPLEGAGGETQYFGPGTRLLVL.

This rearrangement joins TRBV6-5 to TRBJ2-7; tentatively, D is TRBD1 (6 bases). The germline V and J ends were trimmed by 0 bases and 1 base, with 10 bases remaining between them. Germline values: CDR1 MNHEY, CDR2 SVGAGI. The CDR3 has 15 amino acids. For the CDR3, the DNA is TGTGCCAGCAGTTACTCGAGTCAGGGGTCCTACGAGCAGTACTTC. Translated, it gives CASSYSSQGSYEQYF.

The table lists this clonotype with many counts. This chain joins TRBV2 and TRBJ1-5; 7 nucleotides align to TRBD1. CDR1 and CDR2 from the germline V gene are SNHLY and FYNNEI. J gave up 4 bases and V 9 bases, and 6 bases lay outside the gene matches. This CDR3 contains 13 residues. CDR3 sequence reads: CASALDRNQPQHF. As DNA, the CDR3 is TGTGCCAGTGCGTTGGACAGGAATCAGCCCCAGCATTTT.

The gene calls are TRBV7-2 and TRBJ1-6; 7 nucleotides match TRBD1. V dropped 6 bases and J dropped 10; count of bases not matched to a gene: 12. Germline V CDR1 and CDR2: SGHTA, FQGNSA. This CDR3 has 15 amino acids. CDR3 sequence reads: CASRGRTGENSPLHF. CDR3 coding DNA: TGTGCCAGCAGGGGACGAACAGGGGAGAACTCACCCCTCCACTTT. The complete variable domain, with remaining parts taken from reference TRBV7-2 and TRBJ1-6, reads GAGVSQSPSNKVTEKGKDVELRCDPISGHTALYWYRQSLGQGLEFLIYFQGNSAPDKSGLPSDRFSAERTGGSVSTLTIQRTQQEDSAVYLCASRGRTGENSPLHFGNGTRLTVT.